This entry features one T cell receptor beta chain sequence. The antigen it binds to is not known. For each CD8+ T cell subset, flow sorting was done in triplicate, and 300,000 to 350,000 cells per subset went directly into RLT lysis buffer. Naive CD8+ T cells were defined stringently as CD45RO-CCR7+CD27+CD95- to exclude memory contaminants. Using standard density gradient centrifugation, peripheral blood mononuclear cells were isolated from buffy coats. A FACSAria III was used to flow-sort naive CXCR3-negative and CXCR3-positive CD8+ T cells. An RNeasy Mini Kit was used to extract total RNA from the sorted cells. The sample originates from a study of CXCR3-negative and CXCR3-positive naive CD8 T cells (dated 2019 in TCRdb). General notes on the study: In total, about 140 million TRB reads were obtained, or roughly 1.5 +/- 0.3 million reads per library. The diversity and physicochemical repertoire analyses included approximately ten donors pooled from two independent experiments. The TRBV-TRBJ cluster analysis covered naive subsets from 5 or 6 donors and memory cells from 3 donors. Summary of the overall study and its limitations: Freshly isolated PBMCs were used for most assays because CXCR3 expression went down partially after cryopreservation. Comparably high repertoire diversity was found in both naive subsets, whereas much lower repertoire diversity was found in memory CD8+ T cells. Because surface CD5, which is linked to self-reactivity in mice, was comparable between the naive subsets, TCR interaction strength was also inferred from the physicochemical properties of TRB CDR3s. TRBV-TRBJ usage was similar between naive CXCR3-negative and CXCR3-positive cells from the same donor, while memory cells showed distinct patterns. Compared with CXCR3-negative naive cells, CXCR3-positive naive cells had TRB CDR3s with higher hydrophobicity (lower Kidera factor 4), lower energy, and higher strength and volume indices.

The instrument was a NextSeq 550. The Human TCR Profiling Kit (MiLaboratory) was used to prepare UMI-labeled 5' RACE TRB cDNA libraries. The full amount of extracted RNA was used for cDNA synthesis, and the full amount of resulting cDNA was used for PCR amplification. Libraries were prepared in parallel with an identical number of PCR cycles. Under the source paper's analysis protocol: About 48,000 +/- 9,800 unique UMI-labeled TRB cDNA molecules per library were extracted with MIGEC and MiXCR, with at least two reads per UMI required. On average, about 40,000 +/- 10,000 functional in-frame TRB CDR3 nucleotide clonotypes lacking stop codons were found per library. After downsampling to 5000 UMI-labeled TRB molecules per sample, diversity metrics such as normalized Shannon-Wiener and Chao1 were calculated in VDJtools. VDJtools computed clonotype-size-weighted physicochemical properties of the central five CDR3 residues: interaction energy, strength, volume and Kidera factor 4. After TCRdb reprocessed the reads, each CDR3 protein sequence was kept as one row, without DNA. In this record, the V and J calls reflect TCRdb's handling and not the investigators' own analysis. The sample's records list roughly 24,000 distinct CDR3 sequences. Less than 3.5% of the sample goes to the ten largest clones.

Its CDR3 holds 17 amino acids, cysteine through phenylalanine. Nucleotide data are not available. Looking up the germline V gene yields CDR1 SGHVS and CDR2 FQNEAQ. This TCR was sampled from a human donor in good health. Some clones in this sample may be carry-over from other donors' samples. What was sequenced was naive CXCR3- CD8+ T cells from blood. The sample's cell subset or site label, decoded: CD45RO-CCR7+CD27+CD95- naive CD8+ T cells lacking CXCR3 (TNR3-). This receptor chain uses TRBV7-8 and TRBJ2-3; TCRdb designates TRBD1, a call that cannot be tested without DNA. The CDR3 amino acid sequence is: CASSSPTGTESTDTQYF.